This TCR beta chain originates from a study of T cell responses to AZD1222 COVID-19 vaccine. Study-level findings and limits: Variant regions that are unmutated are reportedly the target of nearly half of spike-specific TCRs. Spike regions recognized by vaccine-associated CD4 TCRs spanned the protein, led by 160-218 and 743-854.

J lost 6 bases, V lost 5 bases, and 7 bases had no gene match. This CDR3 has 14 residues. Only in-frame clones appear in the TCRdb table, and some are missing; sequencing was by immunoSEQ multiplex PCR. The sample holds 95,000 to 150,000 clones; around 87% are singletons and the top ten take 3%. Worth noting for this clone: As yet, its antigen is unknown.

This rearrangement joins TRBV5-3 to TRBJ2-3, with 9 positions matching TRBD1. TRBV5-3 is noted as an ORF with a role that remains uncertain. The material sequenced was peripheral blood, taken 28 days after the second AZD1222 dose. This receptor was obtained from an adult who received the AZD1222 COVID-19 vaccine. CDR3 protein: CARSPGQGIDTQYF. The DNA of the CDR3 is TGTGCCAGAAGTCCGGGACAGGGAATTGATACGCAGTATTTT.